This TCR beta chain was recorded in a study of T cell responses to AZD1222 COVID-19 vaccine. This table comes from immunoSEQ multiplex PCR, and its TCRdb copy is limited to in-frame clones, with some not included. The data show about 180,000 clones, around 89% seen once. Trimming stripped 1 base from V and 0 bases from J, with 4 bases between. This CDR3 is 13 amino acids long. The germline gives CDR1 MNHNS, CDR2 SASEGT. This specimen consisted of peripheral blood, obtained on day 0 of AZD1222 vaccination. The V and J genes are TRBV6-1 and TRBJ2-7; D uncertain. The sequence derives from an adult in good health. CDR3 nucleotides: TGTGCCAGCAGTGAAGAGAGCTCCTACGAGCAGTACTTC. This translates into CASSEESSYEQYF.